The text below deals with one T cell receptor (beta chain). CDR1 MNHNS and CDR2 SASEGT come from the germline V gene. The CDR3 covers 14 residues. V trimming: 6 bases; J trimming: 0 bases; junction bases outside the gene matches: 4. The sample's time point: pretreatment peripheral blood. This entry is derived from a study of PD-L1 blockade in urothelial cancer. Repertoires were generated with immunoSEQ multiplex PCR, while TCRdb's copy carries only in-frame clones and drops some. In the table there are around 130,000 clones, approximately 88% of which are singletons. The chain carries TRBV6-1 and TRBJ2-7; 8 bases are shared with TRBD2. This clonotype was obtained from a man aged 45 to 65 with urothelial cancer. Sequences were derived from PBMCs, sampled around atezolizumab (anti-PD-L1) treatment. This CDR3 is CASRTSAYSYEQYF. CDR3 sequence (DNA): TGTGCCAGCAGGACTAGCGCTTACTCCTACGAGCAGTACTTC.